The T cell receptor (beta chain) described here comes from a study of shared clonotypes between healthy human individuals. The junction had 9 bases not matched to a gene; V was cut back by 2 bases and J by 4 bases. This CDR3 is 16 amino acids long. The table came from immunoSEQ multiplex PCR; TCRdb's copy has only in-frame clones and leaves some out. The table shows around 2.5 million clones, with 93% occurring only once. Material for sequencing was naive CD4+ T cells from PBMCs. Subset defined: CD45RA+ positively selected. This chain links TRBV23-1 with TRBJ1-2, with 8 bases aligning to TRBD1. TRBV23-1 is annotated as an ORF whose role is uncertain. This TCR came from a man aged 18-30 years in good health. Some clones in this sample may be carry-over from other donors' samples. The DNA of the CDR3 is TGCGCCAGCAGTCAAAACAGTCCGGGACAGGCCTATGGCTACACCTTC. Translation: CASSQNSPGQAYGYTF.